Presented here are 19 T cell receptor beta chains from one specimen sequenced in a study of blood T cells in healthy people across ages. The use of a sample-barcoded 5' primer and a J-beta primer mix characterized a second PCR of roughly 7 to 11 cycles. TCRdb called the 5' RACE reads again in MiXCR, with one record for every CDR3 protein. Of about 800,000 distinct CDR3 sequences listed, 20% to 25% are singletons. The sample was also reused in another study, on T cells of mothers and their children.

Sequencing was carried out using blood. These receptors originate from a boy between 5 and 17 years old in good health.

CDR3: CASSPEVAGMQTQYF. CDR3 nucleotide sequence: TGTGCCAGCAGCCCCGAGGTAGCGGGTATGCAGACCCAGTACTTC. V and J are TRBV7-2 and TRBJ2-5; TRBD2 matches 7 bases. Germline CDR1 reads SGHTA; CDR2 reads FQGNSA. This CDR3 is built from 15 residues. Germline trimming cut 5 bases from V and 6 bases from J; bases unmatched to any gene: 12.

This chain connects TRBV20-1 to TRBJ1-1; perhaps TRBD1 as D (5 bases). This CDR3 spans 15 amino acids. CDR1 and CDR2 from the germline V gene are DFQATT and SNEGSKA (reference sequence). With 5 bases removed from V and 1 base from J, the gap between germline ends came to 17 bases. The CDR3 DNA is TGCAGTGCTCCTCCAGGGCACGGGAAGAACACTGAAGCTTTCTTT. The encoded protein is CSAPPGHGKNTEAFF.

The genes are TRBV3-1 and TRBJ2-5; TRBD2 aligns across 14 bases. The end of the DNA is better explained by TRBJ2-1, so the J call may be wrong. Germline values: CDR1 LGHDT, CDR2 YNNKEL (reference sequence). The CDR3 covers 15 residues. The CDR3 is CASSQGGLAGVEQFF. The CDR3 DNA sequence: TGTGCCAGCAGCCAAGGGGGACTAGCGGGAGTCGAGCAGTTCTTC.

At least ten counts were recorded for this clonotype. The V call is TRBV29-1, the J call TRBJ2-7, with D possibly being TRBD2 (7 bases). V lost 4 bases and J 5 bases, leaving 18 bases between the germline ends. The CDR3 consists of 14 residues. The germline V gene has CDR1 SQVTM and CDR2 ANQGSEA. CDR3 sequence: CSVGGPGGTHEQYF. CDR3 sequence (DNA): TGCAGCGTTGGGGGGCCGGGAGGTACCCACGAGCAGTACTTC.

This clonotype has just a few counts. CDR3 nucleotides: TGCGCCAGCACCAAATCCGGGACAGGAAGCTCTGGGGCCAACGTCCTGACTTTC. Translated: CASTKSGTGSSGANVLTF. The chain joins TRBV5-1 to TRBJ2-6; 8 bases agree with TRBD1. V trimming: 6 bases; J trimming: 0 bases; junction bases outside the gene matches: 11. Germline lookup yields CDR1 SGHRS and CDR2 YFSETQ. The CDR3 is made up of 18 amino acids.

The chain couples TRBV5-1 to TRBJ2-1, with D maybe TRBD1 (5 bases). This CDR3 contains 15 residues. V dropped 5 bases and J dropped 1 base, with 13 bases sitting between them. Germline V gene lookup returns CDR1 SGHRS and CDR2 YFSETQ. CDR3: CASRPWGRSYNEQFF. Written as DNA, the CDR3 is TGCGCCAGCAGGCCGTGGGGCCGGTCCTACAATGAGCAGTTCTTC.

The chain employs TRBV19 and TRBJ2-5; D is perhaps TRBD2 (6 bases). The V end lost 4 bases, the J end lost 5 bases, and 11 bases lay between the germline ends. Germline lookup yields CDR1 LNHDA and CDR2 SQIVND (reference sequence). This CDR3 is 13 amino acids long. The CDR3 here is CASSRDFWETQYF. The DNA for the CDR3 is TGTGCCAGTAGTAGGGACTTTTGGGAGACCCAGTACTTC.

V usage is TRBV29-1 and J usage is TRBJ1-1, with D possibly being TRBD1 (6 bases). The CDR3 has 13 amino acids. With 3 bases removed from V and 1 base from J, the gap between germline ends came to 9 bases. From germline, CDR1 is SQVTM and CDR2 ANQGSEA. The CDR3 DNA reads as TGCAGCGTTGACCCGGGGGCGAACACTGAAGCTTTCTTT. This codes for CSVDPGANTEAFF.

The CDR3 region has the DNA TGCAGCGCCCTGACAGGTCACGGAGATACGCAGTATTTT. Its translation: CSALTGHGDTQYF. The gene calls are TRBV29-1 and TRBJ2-3, with D perhaps TRBD1 (6 bases). Germline CDR1 reads SQVTM; CDR2 reads ANQGSEA. The V and J ends lost 7 bases and 5 bases respectively, with 16 bases between them. This CDR3 contains 13 residues.

J is TRBJ1-3 and V is TRBV6-5; D perhaps matches TRBD1 (5 bases). CDR1 is MNHEY, CDR2 SVGAGI, per germline. The CDR3 consists of 14 residues. V shed 6 bases and J shed 0 bases, with 9 bases lying between them. The CDR3 sequence is CASSRGFSGNTIYF. DNA for the CDR3: TGTGCCAGCAGCCGGGGGTTCTCTGGAAACACCATATATTTT.

This clonotype was seen a handful of times. The chain joins TRBV5-1 to TRBJ2-5; 7 nucleotides match TRBD2. Germline-derived CDR1 and CDR2 are SGHRS and YFSETQ. The junction had 11 bases not matched to a gene; V was cut back by 4 bases and J by 2 bases. This CDR3 region has 16 residues. The CDR3 region has the DNA TGCGCCAGCAGCCCGGGAGGTACAGCGGATCAAGAGACCCAGTACTTC. Protein: CASSPGGTADQETQYF. The full variable domain, completed using reference TRBV5-1 and TRBJ2-5, is KAGVTQTPRYLIKTRGQQVTLSCSPISGHRSVSWYQQTPGQGLQFLFEYFSETQRNKGNFPGRFSGRQFSNSRSEMNVSTLELGDSALYLCASSPGGTADQETQYFGPGTRLLVL.

In this sample, this clonotype turned up many times. The chain carries TRBV11-2 and TRBJ1-5, with 10 bases fitting TRBD1. The CDR3 runs 15 residues. The germline CDR1 and CDR2 sequences are SGHAT and FQNNGV. Trimming took 4 bases from V and 2 from J; bases not matched to a gene: 2. The CDR3 region is CASSYGTGGNQPQHF. The CDR3 coding sequence is TGTGCCAGCAGCTACGGGACAGGGGGCAATCAGCCCCAGCATTTT.

The table lists this clonotype with a few counts. The chain is built from TRBV10-3 and TRBJ2-3, with TRBD2 matching over 11 bases. Germline values: CDR1 ENHRY, CDR2 SYGVKD. This CDR3 has 17 amino acids. Trimming at V came to 2 bases and at J to 0 bases, leaving 4 bases not matched to a gene. CDR3 in DNA: TGTGCCATCAGTGAGCGAGGGACTAGCGGAAGCACAGATACGCAGTATTTT. Residues: CAISERGTSGSTDTQYF.

The chain links TRBV9 to TRBJ2-2, with TRBD1 as a possible D gene (6 bases). This CDR3 is 14 amino acids long. Trimming shortened V by 3 bases and J by 6 bases, and 12 bases separated the two germline ends. Germline V lookup: CDR1 SGDLS, CDR2 YYNGEE. CDR3 in amino acids: CASSARTGSGELFF. In nucleotides, the CDR3 is TGTGCCAGCAGCGCCAGAACAGGGTCCGGGGAGCTGTTTTTT.

The chain joins TRBV12-3 or TRBV12-4 to TRBJ1-1, with TRBD1 matching 8 bases. The CDR3 length is 17 residues. The trim removed 5 bases at V and 0 bases at J, leaving 11 bases unmatched. The CDR3 nucleotides read TGTGCCAGCAGTGAGGACAGGGCCGATGCCATGAACACTGAAGCTTTCTTT. Translating gives CASSEDRADAMNTEAFF.

Here the CDR3 DNA reads TGCGCCAGCAGCCAAGATTCTGGTAGCGGGGTCACAGATACGCAGTATTTT. The encoded protein is CASSQDSGSGVTDTQYF. This rearrangement joins TRBV4-3 to TRBJ2-3; TRBD2 aligns across 8 bases. V shed 0 bases, J shed 2 bases, and the junction held 7 bases outside the gene matches. CDR1 is LGHNA and CDR2 is YSLEER in the germline V gene. The CDR3 runs 17 residues.

This clonotype showed up just a few times. V and J are TRBV20-1 and TRBJ2-7, with a possible D match to TRBD1 (6 bases). In germline, CDR1 is DFQATT, CDR2 SNEGSKA (reference sequence). The germline V and J ends were trimmed by 4 bases and 7 bases, with 17 bases remaining between them. The CDR3 loop spans 13 amino acids. Written as DNA, the CDR3 is TGCAGTGCTACTGGACAGCCCCCGGGGGAGCAGTACTTC. Translation gives CSATGQPPGEQYF.

This clonotype was counted only a few times. This chain joins TRBV6-1 and TRBJ2-3; TRBD2 matches at 8 bases. The CDR3 has 16 amino acids. In germline, CDR1 is MNHNS, CDR2 SASEGT. V lost 1 base, J lost 6 bases, and 9 bases stayed unmatched. CDR3 sequence (DNA): TGTGCCAGCAGTGAAGAGGGACTAGACGCATGGGATACGCAGTATTTT. It is translated as CASSEEGLDAWDTQYF.

Only a few counts were recorded for this clonotype. The gene calls are TRBV5-1 and TRBJ2-1; possibly TRBD1 for D (5 bases). Germline CDR1 and CDR2: SGHRS and YFSETQ. This CDR3 is 14 amino acids long. Trimming removed 5 bases from V and 0 bases from J, with 9 bases in between. The CDR3 region is CASRTGNSYNEQFF. The DNA of the CDR3 is TGCGCCAGCAGAACAGGCAACTCCTACAATGAGCAGTTCTTC.